The T cell receptor beta chain under discussion was sequenced for a study of cytomegalovirus exposure and HLA in healthy donors. Study background: Earlier sequencing of about 200 million T cells yielded around 100 million unique TCR beta sequences. Study results and caveats: In a later analysis, CMV-associated beta chains were mostly HLA-associated, it appeared. There were about 160 TCR beta chains listed as cytomegalovirus-associated.

PCR involved 60 Vbeta and 13 Jbeta primers. Only in-frame clones appear in the TCRdb table, and some are missing; sequencing was by immunoSEQ multiplex PCR. The data show approximately 150,000 clones, 82% seen once. About this clone itself: Its antigen is not known.

Material: PBMCs. This receptor was identified in a man aged 50-59 years in good health and CMV-seropositive.

CDR3 bases: TGTGCCATCAGCGAACCGGACAGGGTTGGGGGCGAGCAGTACTTC. Its translation: CAISEPDRVGGEQYF. The chain joins TRBV10-3 to TRBJ2-7; 8 nucleotides agree with TRBD1. Per the germline V gene, CDR1 is ENHRY and CDR2 is SYGVKD. The CDR3 consists of 15 residues. The V gene end was trimmed by 6 bases and the J gene end by 6 bases; junction bases not matched to a gene: 13.